This T cell receptor (beta chain) derives from a study of shared clonotypes between healthy human individuals. Deep was the level at which the assay was run. Several immunoSEQ plates received, in even portions, the genomic DNA of each subset. Ten immunoSEQ deep assay plates served to sequence unsorted PBMC DNA. In the authors' workflow: Without quality scores, immunoSEQ junctional reads could not be filtered like full-length reads. Method: immunoSEQ multiplex PCR; TCRdb's copy keeps in-frame clones and lacks some. The V and J calls and the clone size are those of that table, but D and trimming were determined from the DNA. The data show about 470,000 clones, with 75% to 85% seen just once and about 13% held by the top ten. The germline gives CDR1 PRHDT, CDR2 FYEKMQ (reference sequence). The CDR3 spans 16 residues. V lost 5 bases, J lost 4 bases, and 10 bases stayed unmatched.

The sequence came from a middle-aged woman in good health. Some clones in this sample may be carry-over from other donors' samples. V and J are TRBV13 and TRBJ2-3; 9 bases line up with TRBD2. The specimen was PBMCs. In DNA, the CDR3 is TGTGCCAGCAGCCCTGGGGGACTAGCTTGGTCAGATACGCAGTATTTT. Translated, it gives CASSPGGLAWSDTQYF.